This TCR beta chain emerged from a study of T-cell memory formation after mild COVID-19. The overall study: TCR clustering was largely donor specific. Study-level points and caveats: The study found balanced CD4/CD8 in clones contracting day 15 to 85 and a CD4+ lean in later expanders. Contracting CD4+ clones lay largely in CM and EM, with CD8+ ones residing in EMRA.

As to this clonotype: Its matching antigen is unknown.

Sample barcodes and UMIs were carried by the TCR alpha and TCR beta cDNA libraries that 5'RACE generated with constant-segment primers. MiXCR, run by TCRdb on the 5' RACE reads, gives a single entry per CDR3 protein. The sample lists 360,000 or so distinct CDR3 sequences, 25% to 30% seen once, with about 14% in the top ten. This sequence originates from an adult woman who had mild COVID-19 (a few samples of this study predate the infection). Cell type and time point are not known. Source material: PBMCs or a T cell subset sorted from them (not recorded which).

The CDR3, as DNA: TGCAGTGCCGTATCCCCGGTGAGGAACGAAGCTTTCTTT. It codes for CSAVSPVRNEAFF. This chain joins TRBV20-1 and TRBJ1-1; D remains unclear. The V end was cut by 6 bases, the J end by 8 bases, with 19 bases between. The germline V gene has CDR1 DFQATT and CDR2 SNEGSKA (reference sequence). This CDR3 comprises 13 residues.